The 17 T cell receptor beta chains in this list originate from one sample, sequenced in a study of blood T cells in healthy people across ages. Sample-barcoded 5' priming and a J-beta primer mix drove a second PCR of roughly 7 to 11 cycles. TCRdb re-derived calls from the 5' RACE reads in MiXCR, one entry per CDR3 protein. The sample contains 650,000 to 800,000 distinct CDR3 sequences, 45% to 60% of which appear only once. Sequencing was carried out using blood. These receptor sequences come from a woman older than 75 in good health.

Worth noting for this clonotype: A read error is possible here, since a much larger clone lies one base away. The chain recombines TRBV20-1 with TRBJ2-1, with 7 bases identical to TRBD2. The ends lost 5 bases at V and 2 bases at J; junction bases unmatched: 6. The CDR3 consists of 14 residues. Germline V lookup: CDR1 DFQATT, CDR2 SNEGSKA (reference sequence). CDR3 protein: CSAGGSLAYNEQFF. The CDR3 region has the DNA TGCAGTGCTGGCGGGAGCCTGGCCTACAATGAGCAGTTCTTC.

The chain combines TRBV5-1 with TRBJ2-5, with D unclear. Germline V gives CDR1 SGHRS, CDR2 YFSETQ. The CDR3 is made up of 10 amino acids. V was shortened by 7 bases and J by 5 bases, with 6 bases between the two germline ends. The CDR3 bases are TGCGCCAGCCTGGGGGAGACCCAGTACTTC. It specifies CASLGETQYF.

This chain joins TRBV20-1 and TRBJ2-5; weak D call: TRBD1 (6 bases). The better agreement between TRBJ2-7 and the DNA end casts doubt on the J call. Germline CDR1 DFQATT, CDR2 SNEGSKA (reference sequence). CDR3 length equals 15 residues. The CDR3 region is CSARDVTGLWYEQYF. CDR3 bases: TGCAGTGCTAGAGATGTTACAGGGCTTTGGTACGAGCAGTACTTC.

On this clonotype: A much larger clone differs by one base, so this may be a read error. The gene calls are TRBV30 and TRBJ2-1, with 12 bases lining up with TRBD2. There are 15 residues in the CDR3. CDR1 is GTSNPN and CDR2 is SVGIG in the germline V gene (reference sequence). Written as DNA, the CDR3 is TGTGCCCGGAGCCCGGGGACTAGCGGGTACAATGAGCAGTTCTTC. As protein: CARSPGTSGYNEQFF.

On this clonotype: A much larger clone differs from this one at a single base, so this may be a read error. The chain uses TRBV5-1 and TRBJ2-1; D ambiguous. The V end was cut by 4 bases, the J end by 7 bases, with 15 bases between. The CDR3 consists of 14 residues. Per germline, CDR1 SGHRS and CDR2 YFSETQ. The CDR3 DNA reads TGCGCCAGCAGCGTCGAGGCGGCGAGGAATGAGCAGTTCTTC. The encoded protein is CASSVEAARNEQFF.

The chain couples TRBV9 to TRBJ2-7; no definite D call. V lost 0 bases to trimming and J lost 4 bases, with 5 bases between them. The CDR3 extends over 12 amino acids. Looked up from germline, CDR1 is SGDLS and CDR2 is YYNGEE. The CDR3 is CASSVDFYEQYF. For the CDR3, the DNA is TGTGCCAGCAGCGTAGATTTTTACGAGCAGTACTTC.

This clonotype has ten or more counts. The gene calls are TRBV7-2 and TRBJ2-1; D gene unclear. This CDR3 is 13 amino acids long. Germline V CDR1 and CDR2: SGHTA, FQGNSA. The V gene lost 4 bases and the J gene lost 8 bases, with 12 bases spanning the gap. This CDR3 is CASSSTPGYEQFF. Here the CDR3 DNA reads TGTGCCAGCAGCTCCACCCCAGGCTATGAGCAGTTCTTC.

This chain uses TRBV5-1 with TRBJ2-5; D gene uncertain. From germline, CDR1 is SGHRS and CDR2 YFSETQ. Trimming cost V 7 bases and J 5 bases, with 9 bases left between them. This CDR3 has 11 amino acids. DNA of the CDR3: TGCGCCAGCCAGACAAGGGAGACCCAGTACTTC. Translating it yields CASQTRETQYF.

There are a few counts of this clonotype. The chain recombines TRBV7-3 with TRBJ2-3; no firm D call. Trimming took 5 bases from V and 6 from J, leaving 12 bases between them. This CDR3 region has 13 residues. Germline V gives CDR1 SGHTA, CDR2 FQGTGA. The chain's CDR3 is CASSLDPPDTQYF. The CDR3 nucleotides are TGTGCCAGCAGCCTAGATCCCCCCGATACGCAGTATTTT. Together with reference TRBV7-3 and TRBJ2-3, the CDR3 gives the full variable domain: GAGVSQTPSNKVTEKGKYVELRCDPISGHTALYWYRQSLGQGPEFLIYFQGTGAADDSGLPNDRFFAVRPEGSVSTLKIQRTERGDSAVYLCASSLDPPDTQYFGPGTRLTVL.

The chain joins TRBV29-1 to TRBJ2-3; D not resolved. The V end lost 2 bases, the J end lost 5 bases, and 14 bases lay between the germline ends. This CDR3 spans 14 amino acids. In germline, CDR1 is SQVTM, CDR2 ANQGSEA. CDR3 in DNA: TGCAGCGTTGAATCGCCCCATCTCGGAGATACGCAGTATTTT. It specifies CSVESPHLGDTQYF.

This sequence joins TRBV6-5 and TRBJ2-3, with 10 bases aligning to TRBD2. The V gene's germline CDR1 is MNHEY and CDR2 SVGAGI. V trimming: 6 bases; J trimming: 3 bases; junction bases outside the gene matches: 6. This CDR3 has 15 amino acids. The CDR3 DNA follows: TGTGCCAGCAGGGCAATAGCGGGGGGTACAGATACGCAGTATTTT. It translates to CASRAIAGGTDTQYF.

CDR3 bases: TGTGCCAGCAGCTTCCCGGTTAGCGGGAGTAGCACAGATACGCAGTATTTT. It encodes CASSFPVSGSSTDTQYF. This chain connects TRBV7-6 to TRBJ2-3; TRBD2 matches 9 bases. The V gene's germline CDR1 is SGHVS and CDR2 FNYEAQ. This CDR3 is built from 17 residues. V gave up 3 bases and J gave up 0 bases; unmatched junction bases: 7.

The V call is TRBV12-3 or TRBV12-4, the J call TRBJ1-5; D call uncertain. This CDR3 is 15 amino acids long. V lost 6 bases and J lost 5, with 17 bases in between. CDR3 residues: CASSPGGNRDQPQHF. CDR3 in DNA: TGTGCCAGCAGCCCCGGTGGGAATAGGGATCAGCCCCAGCATTTT.

This clonotype was detected many times. The V call is TRBV6-2 or TRBV6-3, the J call TRBJ2-5; 11 bases fit TRBD2. V was pared by 4 bases and J by 5 bases, with 9 bases of the junction left unmatched. Germline V gives CDR1 MNHEY, CDR2 SVGEGT. CDR3 length equals 16 residues. The CDR3 spells CASSFLASGRRETQYF. The CDR3, as DNA: TGTGCCAGCAGTTTCCTTGCTAGCGGGAGGAGGGAGACCCAGTACTTC.

This clonotype was picked up a small number of times. The chain combines TRBV29-1 with TRBJ1-1; D uncertain. Germline assignment: CDR1 SQVTM and CDR2 ANQGSEA. The CDR3 spans 11 residues. V gave up 7 bases and J gave up 2 bases, with 8 bases separating them. CDR3 coding DNA: TGCAGCGGTGGTCTTAACACTGAAGCTTTCTTT. It specifies CSGGLNTEAFF.

As regards this clonotype: A much larger clone lies a single base off, so this may be a read error. The genes are TRBV20-1 and TRBJ2-5; a weak D match, TRBD2 (6 bases). The end of the DNA is better explained by TRBJ2-1, so the J call may be wrong. The germline gives CDR1 DFQATT, CDR2 SNEGSKA (reference sequence). This CDR3 spans 18 amino acids. The CDR3 DNA follows: TGCAGTGGTGCCTACCTCTCGACCGGGACTTGGCTCCAAGAGACCCAGTTCTTC. This gives the protein CSGAYLSTGTWLQETQFF.

This clonotype has only one observation. The rearrangement links TRBV6-2 or TRBV6-3 to TRBJ2-7; a weak D match, TRBD2 (5 bases). CDR1 is MNHEY and CDR2 is SVGEGT in the germline V gene. The CDR3 has 12 amino acids. V lost 7 bases and J lost 3, with 10 bases in between. CDR3: CASKSGDYEQYF. CDR3 DNA sequence: TGTGCCAGCAAAAGCGGCGACTACGAGCAGTACTTC.